The 31 T cell receptor beta chains presented below share a single source sample, sequenced in a study of blood T cell repertoires in COVID-19. The method was immunoSEQ multiplex PCR; TCRdb's version includes in-frame clones alone and lacks a portion of them. The sample lists under 300,000 clones, about nine tenths seen once, with 15% to 18% in the top ten. Sequences were obtained from PBMCs or T cells enriched from blood (not recorded which). These receptors all stem from a man between 18 and 35 years old who had recovered from COVID-19.

The rearrangement links TRBV5-6 to TRBJ2-5; 7 nucleotides agree with TRBD2. This CDR3 comprises 12 residues. V was pared by 2 bases and J by 5 bases, with 0 bases of the junction left unmatched. Germline loops: CDR1 SGHDT, CDR2 YYEEEE. For the CDR3, the DNA is TGTGCCAGCAGCTTCGGGGGGGAGACCCAGTACTTC. Amino acids: CASSFGGETQYF.

The V gene is TRBV5-4, the J gene TRBJ2-5, with D possibly being TRBD2 (5 bases). The CDR3 runs 14 residues. The ends were cut back, 2 bases at V and 2 bases at J, with 10 bases in the middle. The germline gives CDR1 SGHNT, CDR2 YYREEE (reference sequence). In nucleotides, the CDR3 is TGTGCCAGCAGCTTCGGAACTAGACAAGAGACCCAGTACTTC. Encoded protein: CASSFGTRQETQYF.

The gene calls are TRBV28 and TRBJ1-5; TRBD1 aligns across 11 bases. The germline V gene encodes CDR1 MDHEN and CDR2 SYDVKM. The CDR3 totals 19 residues. Unmatched junction bases numbered 15, after V lost 6 bases and J lost 2 bases. As DNA, the CDR3 is TGTGCCAGCAGACTAGGACCGGGACAGGGGGTGGAGGGCAATCAGCCCCAGCATTTT. Residues: CASRLGPGQGVEGNQPQHF.

The chain joins TRBV2 to TRBJ1-5; TRBD1 matches at 9 bases. The CDR3 is made up of 15 amino acids. After removal of 6 bases from V and 4 bases from J, the junction contained 7 bases not matched to a gene. CDR1 and CDR2 (germline): SNHLY, FYNNEI. This CDR3 reads CASRDDRGENQPQHF. In nucleotides, the CDR3 is TGTGCCAGCAGAGACGACAGGGGGGAGAATCAGCCCCAGCATTTT.

This chain joins TRBV5-1 and TRBJ2-7; 10 nucleotides agree with TRBD1. The junction had 5 bases not matched to a gene; V was cut back by 0 bases and J by 5 bases. In germline, CDR1 is SGHRS, CDR2 YFSETQ. CDR3 length: 15 amino acids. The CDR3, as DNA: TGCGCCAGCAGCTTGGCCGGGGACAGGGGCCACGAGCAGTACTTC. Residues: CASSLAGDRGHEQYF.

This clone was observed many times. V is TRBV19 and J is TRBJ2-2; 9 bases are a match to TRBD1. The germline V gene has CDR1 LNHDA and CDR2 SQIVND (reference sequence). V lost 3 bases to trimming and J lost 5 bases; unmatched junction nucleotides: 1. CDR3 length equals 14 residues. The DNA of the CDR3 is TGTGCCAGTAGTATGGACAGGGGAACCGGGGAGCTGTTTTTT. It yields the protein CASSMDRGTGELFF.

The chain is built from TRBV25-1 and TRBJ2-1, with a possible D match to TRBD2 (5 bases). Germline V lookup: CDR1 MGHDK, CDR2 SYGVNS. V was trimmed by 2 bases and J by 10 bases, leaving 15 bases between them. The CDR3 runs 14 residues. The CDR3 region is CASSEPGTPEEQFF. In nucleotides, the CDR3 is TGTGCCAGCAGTGAACCGGGAACACCGGAGGAGCAGTTCTTC.

This sequence joins TRBV18 and TRBJ2-6, with TRBD1 matching over 7 bases. Looked up from germline, CDR1 is KGHSH and CDR2 is LQKENI. The CDR3 is 15 residues long. The ends lost 9 bases at V and 1 base at J; junction bases unmatched: 6. The CDR3 loop is CASAKQGSGANVLTF. The DNA of the CDR3 is TGTGCCAGTGCTAAACAGGGGTCTGGGGCCAACGTCCTGACTTTC.

This clone was detected only a few times. V usage is TRBV5-6 and J usage is TRBJ1-2, with 9 nucleotides matching TRBD1. V lost 5 bases to trimming and J lost 4 bases; unmatched junction nucleotides: 9. The CDR3 extends over 15 amino acids. Germline V gene data show CDR1 as SGHDT and CDR2 as YYEEEE. The CDR3 sequence: CASRNTGGLGYGYTF. In nucleotides, the CDR3 is TGTGCCAGCAGGAACACAGGGGGCCTCGGCTATGGCTACACCTTC. The entire variable domain, with the rest obtained from reference TRBV5-6 and TRBJ1-2, is as follows: DAGVTQSPTHLIKTRGQQVTLRCSPKSGHDTVSWYQQALGQGPQFIFQYYEEEERQRGNFPDRFSGHQFPNYSSELNVNALLLGDSALYLCASRNTGGLGYGYTFGSGTRLTVV.

The chain combines TRBV10-1 with TRBJ1-1, with TRBD1 as a possible D gene (5 bases). The germline V gene encodes CDR1 WNHNN and CDR2 SYGVQD (reference sequence). The V and J ends lost 0 bases and 5 bases respectively, with 13 bases between them. This CDR3 contains 15 residues. The CDR3 DNA follows: TGCGCCAGCAGTGAGTCGGGGCAGGGAAGGACTGAAGCTTTCTTT. It specifies CASSESGQGRTEAFF.

J is TRBJ2-7 and V is TRBV4-1, with 7 nucleotides matching TRBD2. V dropped 6 bases and J dropped 2; count of bases not matched to a gene: 10. Germline-derived CDR1 and CDR2 are MGHRA and YSYEKL. CDR3 length: 15 amino acids. In nucleotides, the CDR3 is TGCGCCAGCAGTCCGAGGCCTAGCGGAACCTACGAGCAGTACTTC. This gives the protein CASSPRPSGTYEQYF.

The V gene is TRBV4-2, the J gene TRBJ1-3; TRBD1 might be the D (6 bases). With 4 bases removed from V and 4 bases from J, the gap between germline ends came to 17 bases. The CDR3 consists of 16 residues. Per the germline V gene, CDR1 is LGHNA and CDR2 is YNFKEQ. CDR3 DNA sequence: TGTGCCAGCAGCCGGGACACCCAGGGGTTCGGAAACACCATATATTTT. This encodes CASSRDTQGFGNTIYF.

The chain combines TRBV28 with TRBJ1-2; 7 bases line up with TRBD1. The junction had 15 bases not matched to a gene; V was cut back by 10 bases and J by 4 bases. Germline lookup yields CDR1 MDHEN and CDR2 SYDVKM. This CDR3 comprises 15 residues. This CDR3 reads CATDPDREGTYGYTF. CDR3 sequence (DNA): TGTGCCACCGACCCCGACAGGGAAGGTACCTATGGCTACACCTTC.

The V and J genes are TRBV18 and TRBJ2-5; D uncertain. CDR1 is KGHSH, CDR2 LQKENI, per germline. Deletions cut 0 bases from V and 4 bases from J, with 12 bases between. The CDR3 has 15 residues. The DNA of the CDR3 is TGTGCCAGCTCACCACCTTCCAAGGCAGGAGAGACCCAGTACTTC. Translating it yields CASSPPSKAGETQYF.

In its sample, this clone was seen a few times. The chain links TRBV4-1 to TRBJ2-1; D is possibly TRBD2 (5 bases). Per germline, CDR1 MGHRA and CDR2 YSYEKL. Trimming pared 3 bases from V and 7 bases from J, leaving 16 bases between. The CDR3 sequence is 15 residues long. As DNA, the CDR3 is TGCGCCAGCAGCCATAGTCCGCTAGCTGGAAATGAGCAGTTCTTC. It translates to CASSHSPLAGNEQFF.

The rearrangement joins TRBV4-1 to TRBJ1-5; D unresolved. Trimming cost V 1 base and J 3 bases, with 13 bases left between them. CDR1 is MGHRA and CDR2 is YSYEKL in the germline V gene. The CDR3 spans 16 residues. CDR3 in amino acids: CASSQGPSYTNQPQHF. The CDR3 DNA follows: TGCGCCAGCAGCCAAGGGCCCTCGTATACCAATCAGCCCCAGCATTTT.

The chain combines TRBV10-1 with TRBJ2-1; 8 positions match TRBD2. The V and J ends lost 1 base and 4 bases, in that order; junction bases with no gene match: 3. The germline V gene encodes CDR1 WNHNN and CDR2 SYGVQD (reference sequence). This CDR3 is built from 15 residues. The CDR3 DNA is TGCGCCAGCAGTGAGTGGGCTAGCGGGTACAATGAGCAGTTCTTC. Its protein product is CASSEWASGYNEQFF.

The chain uses TRBV5-1 and TRBJ1-2, with D possibly being TRBD1 (6 bases). Germline V lookup: CDR1 SGHRS, CDR2 YFSETQ. The CDR3 spans 16 residues. V was cut by 4 bases and J by 1 base, with 17 bases left in between. The CDR3 nucleotides are TGCGCCAGCAGCCCGGGACACACTTCGCTTAACTATGGCTACACCTTC. It yields the protein CASSPGHTSLNYGYTF.

This clone appeared a few times. This chain links TRBV11-1 with TRBJ1-2; TRBD1 agrees at 8 bases. V lost 2 bases, J lost 8 bases, and 10 bases stayed unmatched. The germline V gene encodes CDR1 SGHAT and CDR2 FQDESV (reference sequence). The CDR3 totals 15 residues. In DNA form, the CDR3 reads TGTGCCAGCAGCTTATTCGTGGACAGGGTCGGCGGCTACACCTTC. This gives the protein CASSLFVDRVGGYTF.

The J gene is TRBJ2-1, the V gene TRBV28, with D possibly TRBD2 on 7 matching bases. This CDR3 is 15 amino acids long. The V gene's germline CDR1 is MDHEN and CDR2 SYDVKM. Trimming left V 6 bases short and J 6 bases short, with 18 bases between. CDR3 sequence reads: CASSYRGAWGNEQFF. CDR3 DNA sequence: TGTGCCAGCAGCTATCGGGGGGCTTGGGGCAATGAGCAGTTCTTC.

V gene TRBV18 combines with J gene TRBJ2-5, with 9 bases lining up with TRBD1. The CDR3 is made up of 16 amino acids. The V gene's germline CDR1 is KGHSH and CDR2 LQKENI. Unmatched junction bases numbered 12, after V lost 6 bases and J lost 4 bases. In DNA, the CDR3 is TGTGCCAGCTCCGGGATAGTACAGGGGGCCGGAGAGACCCAGTACTTC. Translated: CASSGIVQGAGETQYF. Full variable domain (remainder filled in from reference TRBV18 and TRBJ2-5): NAGVMQNPRHLVRRRGQEARLRCSPMKGHSHVYWYRQLPEEGLKFMVYLQKENIIDESGMPKERFSAEFPKEGPSILRIQQVVRGDSAAYFCASSGIVQGAGETQYFGPGTRLLVL.

This sequence joins TRBV9 and TRBJ2-5; 9 bases fit TRBD2. V shed 0 bases, J shed 5 bases, and the junction held 11 bases outside the gene matches. Germline CDR1 reads SGDLS; CDR2 reads YYNGEE. There are 17 residues in the CDR3. CDR3 coding DNA: TGTGCCAGCAGCGTAGGAATAGCGGGAGCGAGGGTGGAGACCCAGTACTTC. Translation gives CASSVGIAGARVETQYF.

This chain uses TRBV2 with TRBJ1-1; maybe TRBD1 (6 bases). With 6 bases removed from V and 4 bases from J, the gap between germline ends came to 12 bases. CDR3 length equals 13 residues. Germline values: CDR1 SNHLY, CDR2 FYNNEI. The CDR3 protein is CASSAGAGTEAFF. CDR3 sequence (DNA): TGTGCCAGCAGCGCAGGGGCCGGCACTGAAGCTTTCTTT.

This chain links TRBV30 with TRBJ1-4, with TRBD1 matching over 8 bases. The CDR3 extends over 14 amino acids. Germline lookup yields CDR1 GTSNPN and CDR2 SVGIG (reference sequence). Trimming at V came to 3 bases and at J to 8 bases, leaving 8 bases not matched to a gene. CDR3 DNA sequence: TGTGCCTGGAGCCCCCAGGGGGCCCGGGAAAAACTGTTTTTT. It yields the protein CAWSPQGAREKLFF.

The gene calls are TRBV11-2 and TRBJ2-3; no firm D call. The CDR3 sequence is 13 residues long. Trimming removed 5 bases from V and 7 bases from J, with 13 bases in between. The germline V gene has CDR1 SGHAT and CDR2 FQNNGV. Here the CDR3 reads CASSPGSTNTQYF. The CDR3 nucleotides are TGTGCCAGCAGCCCTGGCTCTACTAATACGCAGTATTTT. The whole variable domain, remainder taken from reference TRBV11-2 and TRBJ2-3, is EAGVAQSPRYKIIEKRQSVAFWCNPISGHATLYWYQQILGQGPKLLIQFQNNGVVDDSQLPKDRFSAERLKGVDSTLKIQPAKLEDSAVYLCASSPGSTNTQYFGPGTRLTVL.

The gene calls are TRBV3-1 (or the pseudogene TRBV3-2) and TRBJ2-1; D unclear. CDR3 length: 12 residues. Germline V gene sequence: CDR1 LGHDT, CDR2 YNNKEL (reference sequence). Deletions cut 0 bases from V and 10 bases from J, with 7 bases between. The CDR3 DNA follows: TGTGCCAGCAGCCAAGATCTAAGCGAGCAGTTCTTC. The encoded protein is CASSQDLSEQFF.

The gene calls are TRBV5-1 and TRBJ2-2, with 7 nucleotides matching TRBD2. This CDR3 has 17 amino acids. The V segment lost 0 bases and the J segment 1 base; nucleotides outside the gene matches: 6. Germline-derived CDR1 and CDR2 are SGHRS and YFSETQ. The CDR3 nucleotides read TGCGCCAGCAGCTTGGTGTCCCTAGCGGTGAACACCGGGGAGCTGTTTTTT. Its protein product is CASSLVSLAVNTGELFF.

This chain links TRBV5-1 with TRBJ2-7, with 9 positions matching TRBD1. J was trimmed by 6 bases and V by 3 bases; bases with no gene match: 4. The CDR3 length is 13 residues. Germline assignment: CDR1 SGHRS and CDR2 YFSETQ. The CDR3 loop is CASSWDRDTEQYF. Here the CDR3 DNA reads TGCGCCAGCAGCTGGGACAGGGATACCGAGCAGTACTTC.

The gene calls are TRBV19 and TRBJ2-1; D might be TRBD1 (5 bases). The V gene lost 3 bases and the J gene lost 2 bases, with 8 bases spanning the gap. Germline CDR1 is LNHDA and CDR2 is SQIVND (reference sequence). This CDR3 is built from 14 residues. The CDR3 spells CASSIVGPYNEQFF. The CDR3 bases are TGTGCCAGTAGTATTGTGGGGCCCTACAATGAGCAGTTCTTC.

This chain links TRBV30 with TRBJ1-6; possible D gene TRBD1, 5 bases. Per the germline V gene, CDR1 is GTSNPN and CDR2 is SVGIG (reference sequence). Between the trimmed V and J ends, which lost 1 base and 2 bases, there was a span of 6 bases. The CDR3 is 14 amino acids. The CDR3 is CAWSGGAYNSPLHF. The CDR3 coding sequence is TGTGCCTGGAGTGGGGGGGCCTATAATTCACCCCTCCACTTT.

The genes are TRBV5-1 and TRBJ2-1; 7 bases are shared with TRBD1. Germline CDR1 and CDR2: SGHRS and YFSETQ. CDR3 length: 15 amino acids. Unmatched junction bases numbered 4, after V lost 0 bases and J lost 4 bases. The CDR3 sequence is CASSLGGQDYNEQFF. The CDR3 nucleotides read TGCGCCAGCAGCTTGGGAGGACAGGATTACAATGAGCAGTTCTTC.